These T cell receptor beta chains were read from a single sample in a study of PD-L1 blockade in urothelial cancer. Only in-frame clones appear in the TCRdb table, and some are missing; sequencing was by immunoSEQ multiplex PCR. The data show tens of thousands of clones, with around 87% seen just once and around 1.9% held by the top ten. This specimen consisted of PBMCs, obtained around atezolizumab (anti-PD-L1) treatment. The receptor source for this set is a man in his forties or fifties with urothelial cancer. Each CDR3 is given with its conserved first and last residue.

v_call: TRBV4-1
cdr3_aa: CASSQEVPGTGSKKLFF

v_call: TRBV2
cdr3_aa: CASSGGTSGRTDTQYF

v_call: TRBV30
cdr3_aa: CACPDRGAHEKLFF

v_call: TRBV6-4
cdr3_aa: CASSRDTDTGELFF

v_call: TRBV29-1
cdr3_aa: CSVPGGTGAFNEQFF

v_call: TRBV15
cdr3_aa: CATSPQGFQGTTNEKLFF

v_call: TRBV2
cdr3_aa: CASSVVEQYF

v_call: TRBV2
cdr3_aa: CASSEWGGPYNEQFF

v_call: TRBV30
cdr3_aa: CAIAGGTDTQYF

v_call: TRBV20-1
cdr3_aa: CSALRGDTIYF

v_call: TRBV18
cdr3_aa: CASSPGGGAGGYNEQFF

v_call: TRBV2
cdr3_aa: CASSETGVPGNTIYF

v_call: TRBV7-8
cdr3_aa: CASSGARGGNTEAFF

v_call: TRBV5-1
cdr3_aa: CASTRQGLGETQYF

v_call: TRBV9
cdr3_aa: CASSASFRDRGNIQYF

v_call: TRBV4-2
cdr3_aa: CASSQATSGGQPYEQYF

v_call: TRBV6-1
cdr3_aa: CASSEGTLNYGYTF

v_call: TRBV5-4
cdr3_aa: CASSLNSGYGYTF

v_call: TRBV7-9
cdr3_aa: CASSARQGSSYEQYF

v_call: TRBV19
cdr3_aa: CASSLDRGSYNEQFF

v_call: TRBV2
cdr3_aa: CASSGGPGGGTDTQYF

v_call: TRBV7-7
cdr3_aa: CASSLTEGSNTGELFF

v_call: TRBV9
cdr3_aa: CASSVGSGVREQYF

v_call: TRBV14
cdr3_aa: CASSLYTGNTGELFF

v_call: TRBV5-1
cdr3_aa: CASSRGGEGYGYTF